This T cell receptor beta chain stems from a study of blood T cell repertoires in COVID-19. Sequencing used immunoSEQ multiplex PCR; TCRdb keeps in-frame clones, though not all of them. The table has 150,000 to 200,000 clones, 60% to 85% seen once. The source material was peripheral blood. The sequence was collected from a man in his sixties with active or convalescent COVID-19.

The CDR3: CASSGSAGGRTPLHF. The CDR3, as DNA: TGTGCCAGCAGTGGTAGTGCAGGGGGTCGGACACCCCTCCACTTT. V usage is TRBV2 and J usage is TRBJ1-6; 7 nucleotides agree with TRBD1. V gave up 4 bases and J gave up 11 bases; unmatched junction bases: 11. Germline V gene data show CDR1 as SNHLY and CDR2 as FYNNEI. This CDR3 spans 15 amino acids.